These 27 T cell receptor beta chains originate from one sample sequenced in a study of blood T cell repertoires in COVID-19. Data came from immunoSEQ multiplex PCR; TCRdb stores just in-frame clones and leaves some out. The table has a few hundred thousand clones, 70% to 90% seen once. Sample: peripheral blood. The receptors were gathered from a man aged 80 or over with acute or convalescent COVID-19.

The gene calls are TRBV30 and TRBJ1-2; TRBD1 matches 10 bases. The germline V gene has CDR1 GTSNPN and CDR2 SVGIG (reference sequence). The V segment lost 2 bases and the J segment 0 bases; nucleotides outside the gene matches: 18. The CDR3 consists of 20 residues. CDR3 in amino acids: CAWSPQGQGIFQTANYGYTF. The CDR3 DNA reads TGTGCCTGGAGTCCCCAGGGACAGGGGATTTTCCAAACAGCTAACTATGGCTACACCTTC.

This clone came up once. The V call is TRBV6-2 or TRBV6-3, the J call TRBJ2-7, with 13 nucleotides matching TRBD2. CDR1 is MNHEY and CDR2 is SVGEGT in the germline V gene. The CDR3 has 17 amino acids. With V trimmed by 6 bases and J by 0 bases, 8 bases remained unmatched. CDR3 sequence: CASSPLAGGPGSYEQYF. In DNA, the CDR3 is TGTGCCAGCAGCCCACTAGCGGGGGGGCCGGGCTCCTACGAGCAGTACTTC.

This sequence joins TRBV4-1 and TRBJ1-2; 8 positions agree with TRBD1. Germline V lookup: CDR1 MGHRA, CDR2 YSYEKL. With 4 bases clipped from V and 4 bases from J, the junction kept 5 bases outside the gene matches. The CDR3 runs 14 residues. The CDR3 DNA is TGCGCCAGCAGCCCCCGGGACAGGAGCTATGGCTACACCTTC. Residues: CASSPRDRSYGYTF.

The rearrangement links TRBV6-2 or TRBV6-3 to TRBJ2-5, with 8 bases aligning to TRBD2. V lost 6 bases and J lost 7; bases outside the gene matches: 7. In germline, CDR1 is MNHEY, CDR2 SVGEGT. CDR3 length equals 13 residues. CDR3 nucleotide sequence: TGTGCCAGCAGCCTAGCGGGTAGGGCGACCCAGTACTTC. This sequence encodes CASSLAGRATQYF.

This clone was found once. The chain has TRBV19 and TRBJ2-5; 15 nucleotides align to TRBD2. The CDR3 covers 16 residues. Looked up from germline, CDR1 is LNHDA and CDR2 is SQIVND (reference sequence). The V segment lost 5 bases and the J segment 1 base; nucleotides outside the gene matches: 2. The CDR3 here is CASSVGLAGGQETQYF. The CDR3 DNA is TGTGCCAGTAGTGTGGGACTAGCGGGGGGCCAAGAGACCCAGTACTTC.

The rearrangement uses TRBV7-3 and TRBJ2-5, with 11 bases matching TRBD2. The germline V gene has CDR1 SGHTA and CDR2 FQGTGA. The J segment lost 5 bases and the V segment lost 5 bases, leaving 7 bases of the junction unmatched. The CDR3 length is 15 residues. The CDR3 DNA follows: TGTGCCAGCAGCCGTACTAGCGGGAGTGGGGAGACCCAGTACTTC. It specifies CASSRTSGSGETQYF.

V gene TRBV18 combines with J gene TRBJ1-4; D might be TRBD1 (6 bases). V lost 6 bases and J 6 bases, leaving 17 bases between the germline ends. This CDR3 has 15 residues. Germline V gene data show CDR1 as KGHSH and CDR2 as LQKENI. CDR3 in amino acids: CASSSSGGADEKLFF. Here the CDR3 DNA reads TGTGCCAGCTCTTCAAGTGGGGGCGCTGATGAAAAACTGTTTTTT.

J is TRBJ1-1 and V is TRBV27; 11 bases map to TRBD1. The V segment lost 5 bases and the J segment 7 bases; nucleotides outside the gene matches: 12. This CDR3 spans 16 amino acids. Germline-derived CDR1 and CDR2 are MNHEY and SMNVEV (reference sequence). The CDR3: CASSQGTGGAFGEAFF. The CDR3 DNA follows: TGTGCCAGCAGTCAAGGGACAGGGGGGGCTTTTGGTGAAGCTTTCTTT.

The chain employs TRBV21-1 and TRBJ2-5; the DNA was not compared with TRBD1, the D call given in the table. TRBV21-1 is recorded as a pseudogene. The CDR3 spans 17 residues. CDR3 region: CASSNLPDRGEWETQYF. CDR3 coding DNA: TGTGCCAGCAGCAACCTCCCGGACAGGGGTGAGTGGGAGACCCAGTACTTC.

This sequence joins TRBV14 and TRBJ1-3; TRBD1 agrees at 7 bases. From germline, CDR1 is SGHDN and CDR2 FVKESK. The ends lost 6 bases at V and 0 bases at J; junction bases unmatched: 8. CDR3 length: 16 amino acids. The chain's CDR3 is CASSQVGQFSGNTIYF. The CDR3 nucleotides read TGTGCCAGCAGTCAGGTGGGACAGTTCTCTGGAAACACCATATATTTT.

The CDR3 loop reads CASSPRQGTNEKLFF. CDR3 sequence (DNA): TGTGCCAGCTCACCCAGGCAGGGAACTAATGAAAAACTGTTTTTT. The chain employs TRBV18 and TRBJ1-4; the D gene is possibly TRBD1 (5 bases). Germline V gene sequence: CDR1 KGHSH, CDR2 LQKENI. The V end was cut by 3 bases, the J end by 1 base, with 9 bases between. This CDR3 has 15 amino acids. Filled out from reference TRBV18 and TRBJ1-4, the complete variable domain reads NAGVMQNPRHLVRRRGQEARLRCSPMKGHSHVYWYRQLPEEGLKFMVYLQKENIIDESGMPKERFSAEFPKEGPSILRIQQVVRGDSAAYFCASSPRQGTNEKLFFGSGTQLSVL.

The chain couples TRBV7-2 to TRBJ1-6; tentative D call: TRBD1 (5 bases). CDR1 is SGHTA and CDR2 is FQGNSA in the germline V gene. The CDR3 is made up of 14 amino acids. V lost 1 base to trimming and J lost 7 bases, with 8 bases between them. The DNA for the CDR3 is TGTGCCAGCAGCTTAGAGACAGTGAATTCACCCCTCCACTTT. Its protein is CASSLETVNSPLHF.

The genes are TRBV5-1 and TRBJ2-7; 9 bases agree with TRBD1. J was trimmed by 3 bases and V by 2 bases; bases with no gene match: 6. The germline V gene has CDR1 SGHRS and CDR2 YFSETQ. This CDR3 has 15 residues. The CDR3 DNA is TGCGCCAGCAGCTTAACCGGGACAGGGCTCTACGAGCAGTACTTC. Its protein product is CASSLTGTGLYEQYF.

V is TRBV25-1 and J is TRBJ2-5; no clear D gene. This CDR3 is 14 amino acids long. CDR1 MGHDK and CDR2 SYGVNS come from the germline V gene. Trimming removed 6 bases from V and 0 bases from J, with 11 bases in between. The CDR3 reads CASSLRVDQETQYF. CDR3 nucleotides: TGTGCCAGCAGCCTTAGAGTGGACCAAGAGACCCAGTACTTC.

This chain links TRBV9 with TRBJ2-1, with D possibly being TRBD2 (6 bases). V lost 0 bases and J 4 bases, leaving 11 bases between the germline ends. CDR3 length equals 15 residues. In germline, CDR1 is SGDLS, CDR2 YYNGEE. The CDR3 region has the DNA TGTGCCAGCAGCGTAGAAACTAGCCAATACAATGAGCAGTTCTTC. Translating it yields CASSVETSQYNEQFF.

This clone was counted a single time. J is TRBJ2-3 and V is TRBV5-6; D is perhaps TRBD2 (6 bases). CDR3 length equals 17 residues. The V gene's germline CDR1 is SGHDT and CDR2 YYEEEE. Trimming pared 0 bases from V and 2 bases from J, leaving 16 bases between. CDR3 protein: CASSLGGGDLLTDTQYF. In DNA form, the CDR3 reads TGTGCCAGCAGCTTGGGGGGCGGGGACCTACTCACAGATACGCAGTATTTT.

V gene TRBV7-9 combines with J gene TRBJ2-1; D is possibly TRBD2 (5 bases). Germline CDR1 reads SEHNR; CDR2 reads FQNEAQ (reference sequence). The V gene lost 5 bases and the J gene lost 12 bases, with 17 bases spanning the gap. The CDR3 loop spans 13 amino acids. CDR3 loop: CASSPEGSNVQFF. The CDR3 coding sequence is TGTGCCAGCAGCCCAGAGGGCAGTAACGTGCAGTTCTTC.

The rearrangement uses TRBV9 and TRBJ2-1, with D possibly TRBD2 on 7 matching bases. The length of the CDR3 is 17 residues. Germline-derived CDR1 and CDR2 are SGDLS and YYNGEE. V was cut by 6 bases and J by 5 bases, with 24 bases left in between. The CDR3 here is CASIQERGGADNNEQFF. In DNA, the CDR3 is TGTGCCAGCATCCAAGAAAGGGGGGGCGCAGACAACAATGAGCAGTTCTTC.

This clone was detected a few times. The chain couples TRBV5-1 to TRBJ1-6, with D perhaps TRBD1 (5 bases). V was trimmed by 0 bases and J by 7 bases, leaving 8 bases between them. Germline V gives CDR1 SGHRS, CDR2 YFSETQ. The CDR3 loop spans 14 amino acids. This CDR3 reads CASSLAGINSPLHF. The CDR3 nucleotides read TGCGCCAGCAGCTTGGCAGGGATCAATTCACCCCTCCACTTT. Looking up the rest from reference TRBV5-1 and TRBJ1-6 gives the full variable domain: KAGVTQTPRYLIKTRGQQVTLSCSPISGHRSVSWYQQTPGQGLQFLFEYFSETQRNKGNFPGRFSGRQFSNSRSEMNVSTLELGDSALYLCASSLAGINSPLHFGNGTRLTVT.

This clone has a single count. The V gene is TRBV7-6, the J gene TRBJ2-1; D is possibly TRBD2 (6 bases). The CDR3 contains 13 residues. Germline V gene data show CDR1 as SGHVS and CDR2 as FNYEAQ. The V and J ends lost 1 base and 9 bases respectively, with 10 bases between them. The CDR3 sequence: CASSLGGVGEQFF. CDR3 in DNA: TGTGCCAGCAGCTTAGGCGGGGTAGGTGAGCAGTTCTTC.

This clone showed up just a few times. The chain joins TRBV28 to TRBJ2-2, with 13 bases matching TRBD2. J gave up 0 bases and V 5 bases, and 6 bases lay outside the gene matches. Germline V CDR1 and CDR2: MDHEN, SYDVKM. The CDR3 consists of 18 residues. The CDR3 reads CASSIPGLAGSNTGELFF. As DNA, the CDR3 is TGTGCCAGCAGTATACCGGGACTAGCGGGATCGAACACCGGGGAGCTGTTTTTT.

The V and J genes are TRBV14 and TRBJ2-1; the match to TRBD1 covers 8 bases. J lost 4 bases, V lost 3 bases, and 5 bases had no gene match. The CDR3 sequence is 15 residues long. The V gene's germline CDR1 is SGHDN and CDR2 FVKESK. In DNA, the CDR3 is TGTGCCAGCAGCCATCGGACAGGGCTATACAATGAGCAGTTCTTC. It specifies CASSHRTGLYNEQFF.

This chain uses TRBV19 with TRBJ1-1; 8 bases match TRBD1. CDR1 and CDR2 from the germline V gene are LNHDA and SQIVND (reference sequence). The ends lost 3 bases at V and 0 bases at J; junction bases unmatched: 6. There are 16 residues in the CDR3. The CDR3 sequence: CASSIGQGGVNTEAFF. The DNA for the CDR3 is TGTGCCAGTAGTATCGGACAGGGTGGAGTGAACACTGAAGCTTTCTTT.

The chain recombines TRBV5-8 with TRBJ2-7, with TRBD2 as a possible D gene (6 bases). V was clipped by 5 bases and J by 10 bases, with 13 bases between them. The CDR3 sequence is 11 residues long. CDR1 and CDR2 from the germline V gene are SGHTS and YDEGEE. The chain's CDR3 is CASRALEGQYF. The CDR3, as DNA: TGTGCCAGCAGAGCCCTGGAGGGACAGTACTTC. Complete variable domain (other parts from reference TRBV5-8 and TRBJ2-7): EAGVTQSPTHLIKTRGQQATLRCSPISGHTSVYWYQQALGLGLQFLLWYDEGEERNRGNFPPRFSGRQFPNYSSELNVNALELEDSALYLCASRALEGQYFGPGTRLTVT.

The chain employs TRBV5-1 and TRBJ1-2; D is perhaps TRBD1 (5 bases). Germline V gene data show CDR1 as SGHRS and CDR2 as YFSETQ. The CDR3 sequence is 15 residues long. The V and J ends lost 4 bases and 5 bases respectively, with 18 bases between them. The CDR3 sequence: CASSPGQGPPYGYTF. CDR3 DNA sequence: TGCGCCAGCAGCCCTGGACAAGGACCTCCTTATGGCTACACCTTC.

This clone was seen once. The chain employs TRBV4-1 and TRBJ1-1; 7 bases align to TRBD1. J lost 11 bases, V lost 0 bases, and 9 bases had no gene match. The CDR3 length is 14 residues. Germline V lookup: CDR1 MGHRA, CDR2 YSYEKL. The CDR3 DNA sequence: TGCGCCAGCAGCCAAGAGGGGGGACAGACTGGGGCTTTCTTT. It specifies CASSQEGGQTGAFF.

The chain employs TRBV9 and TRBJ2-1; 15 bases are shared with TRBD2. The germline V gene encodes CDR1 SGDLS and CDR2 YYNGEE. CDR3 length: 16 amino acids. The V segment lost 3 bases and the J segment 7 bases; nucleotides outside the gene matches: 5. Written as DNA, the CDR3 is TGTGCCAGCAGCGCTGGACTAGCGGGGGGGAAAAATGAGCAGTTCTTC. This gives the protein CASSAGLAGGKNEQFF.